Following are 17 T cell receptor beta chains from one sample sequenced in a study of blood T cell repertoires in COVID-19. Produced via immunoSEQ multiplex PCR; TCRdb's table is partial and in-frame only. The table includes 150,000 to 200,000 clones, around 81% detected once. Sequences were obtained from peripheral blood. The receptors stem from an elderly woman with COVID-19, enrolled during active disease.

The V call is TRBV11-3, the J call TRBJ1-1; TRBD1 is a possible D gene (6 bases). CDR3 size: 14 residues. Germline CDR1 is SGHNT and CDR2 is YENEEA. Trimming removed 1 base at V and 4 bases at J, with 10 bases between. Written as DNA, the CDR3 is TGTGCCAGCAGCTTAGCAGGACAGATCACTGAAGCTTTCTTT. Translating gives CASSLAGQITEAFF.

The rearrangement links TRBV19 to TRBJ1-2; unclear D gene. CDR1 is LNHDA and CDR2 is SQIVND in the germline V gene (reference sequence). The CDR3 is 12 residues long. Trimming cost V 1 base and J 8 bases, with 8 bases left between them. Here the CDR3 DNA reads TGTGCCAGTAGTATAGTGGGAGGAGGCTACACCTTC. Translated, it gives CASSIVGGGYTF.

The rearrangement uses TRBV28 and TRBJ2-4, with D possibly being TRBD1 (6 bases). Trimming pared 5 bases from V and 2 bases from J, leaving 10 bases between. The CDR3 totals 14 residues. In germline, CDR1 is MDHEN, CDR2 SYDVKM. The DNA of the CDR3 is TGTGCCAGCAGTGCCGGGACATCCAAAAACATTCAGTACTTC. Translated: CASSAGTSKNIQYF.

V is TRBV6-5 and J is TRBJ1-2; D possibly corresponds to TRBD1 (6 bases). The CDR3 is made up of 13 amino acids. V lost 5 bases and J lost 6, with 13 bases in between. Germline-derived CDR1 and CDR2 are MNHEY and SVGAGI. CDR3 DNA: TGTGCCAGCAGTCTACAGGGATTCCATGGCTACACCTTC. Its protein product is CASSLQGFHGYTF.

This clone has just one count. In DNA, the CDR3 is TGTGCCAGCAGTTTTGGTGTCGGGACAGCTACTCAAGAGACCCAGTACTTC. Encoded protein: CASSFGVGTATQETQYF. The rearrangement uses TRBV28 and TRBJ2-5; TRBD1 matches at 7 bases. The CDR3 totals 17 residues. With V trimmed by 3 bases and J by 2 bases, 12 bases remained unmatched. Germline CDR1 MDHEN, CDR2 SYDVKM.

This chain links TRBV19 with TRBJ2-7; D is perhaps TRBD1 (5 bases). V shed 4 bases and J shed 1 base, with 8 bases lying between them. The germline V gene has CDR1 LNHDA and CDR2 SQIVND (reference sequence). The CDR3 is made up of 13 amino acids. CDR3 sequence: CASSKDISYEQYF. The CDR3 DNA is TGTGCCAGTAGTAAGGACATATCCTACGAGCAGTACTTC.

J is TRBJ1-5 and V is TRBV19; D gene uncertain. Trimming took off 4 bases at V and 4 bases at J, with 8 bases between the two ends. The germline V gene has CDR1 LNHDA and CDR2 SQIVND (reference sequence). The CDR3 extends over 13 amino acids. CDR3 sequence (DNA): TGTGCCAGTAGTACACACAAGAATCAGCCCCAGCATTTT. Translated: CASSTHKNQPQHF.

The chain employs TRBV6-5 and TRBJ2-7, with TRBD1 matching 7 bases. From germline, CDR1 is MNHEY and CDR2 SVGAGI. V was clipped by 4 bases and J by 7 bases; unmatched bases: 7. The CDR3 is made up of 13 amino acids. Here the CDR3 DNA reads TGTGCCAGCAGTTTCATGACAGGGCAGGAGCAGTACTTC. This translates into CASSFMTGQEQYF.

The gene calls are TRBV3-1 (or the pseudogene TRBV3-2) and TRBJ2-5; the D gene is possibly TRBD1 (6 bases). The V end was cut by 2 bases, the J end by 2 bases, with 12 bases between. This CDR3 comprises 15 residues. Germline CDR1 reads LGHDT; CDR2 reads YNNKEL (reference sequence). Here the CDR3 reads CASSQFTRGQETQYF. The DNA for the CDR3 is TGTGCCAGCAGCCAATTCACTAGGGGGCAAGAGACCCAGTACTTC.

This clone was seen a few times. The chain couples TRBV4-1 to TRBJ2-5; 11 bases line up with TRBD2. Germline CDR1 and CDR2: MGHRA and YSYEKL. The length of the CDR3 is 14 residues. With 4 bases clipped from V and 5 bases from J, the junction kept 3 bases outside the gene matches. CDR3 sequence reads: CASSLTSGSETQYF. DNA of the CDR3: TGCGCCAGCAGCCTCACTAGCGGGAGTGAGACCCAGTACTTC.

This clone was detected once. The gene calls are TRBV29-1 and TRBJ1-1; maybe TRBD1 (6 bases). The CDR3 is 12 amino acids. Trimming cost V 7 bases and J 5 bases, with 14 bases left between them. CDR1 and CDR2 (germline): SQVTM, ANQGSEA. The CDR3 region has the DNA TGCAGCGCCTACAGGGTCGTTACTGAAGCTTTCTTT. Protein sequence: CSAYRVVTEAFF.

J is TRBJ2-7 and V is TRBV7-2; a possible D gene is TRBD2 (5 bases). The germline gives CDR1 SGHTA, CDR2 FQGNSA. V lost 1 base and J 4 bases, leaving 11 bases between the germline ends. This CDR3 comprises 14 residues. CDR3 sequence: CASSLETGGYEQYF. The CDR3 bases are TGTGCCAGCAGCTTAGAGACGGGCGGGTACGAGCAGTACTTC.

The rearrangement links TRBV6-2 or TRBV6-3 to TRBJ2-3; TRBD2 agrees at 15 bases. Per the germline V gene, CDR1 is MNHEY and CDR2 is SVGEGT. Trimming cost V 4 bases and J 5 bases; bases outside gene matches: 7. CDR3 length equals 17 residues. Written as DNA, the CDR3 is TGTGCCAGCAGTTTTGGACTAGCGGGGGGGCACGGAGATACGCAGTATTTT. Protein sequence: CASSFGLAGGHGDTQYF.

The chain is built from TRBV7-6 and TRBJ2-1; D possibly corresponds to TRBD2 (5 bases). V was trimmed by 4 bases and J by 8 bases, leaving 21 bases between them. The CDR3 runs to 16 residues. Germline V CDR1 and CDR2: SGHVS, FNYEAQ. DNA for the CDR3: TGTGCCAGCAGCTCTTCTGTAGGGTCCGGGGTTTATGAGCAGTTCTTC. As protein: CASSSSVGSGVYEQFF.

V is TRBV5-5 and J is TRBJ2-3; 11 bases agree with TRBD2. This CDR3 region has 15 residues. The V and J ends lost 4 bases and 0 bases, in that order; junction bases with no gene match: 1. From germline, CDR1 is SGHKS and CDR2 YYEKEE (reference sequence). The CDR3 DNA is TGTGCCAGCAGCCGACTAGCGGGAAGCACAGATACGCAGTATTTT. It yields the protein CASSRLAGSTDTQYF.

This clone has only one observation. This chain connects TRBV1 to TRBJ2-5; the D call in the table, TRBD2, was not verified against the DNA. TRBV1 is annotated as a pseudogene. The CDR3 runs to 15 residues. The CDR3 DNA is TGCACCAGCAGCCAAGATCGGCCCGGGCAAGAGACCCAGTACTTC. Its protein is CTSSQDRPGQETQYF.

This clone was observed once. The genes are TRBV7-2 and TRBJ1-1, with 11 bases identical to TRBD1. Trimming took 2 bases from V and 10 from J; bases not matched to a gene: 6. Germline CDR1 is SGHTA and CDR2 is FQGNSA. This CDR3 comprises 14 residues. The CDR3 loop reads CASSLSTGQGGAFF. The DNA for the CDR3 is TGTGCCAGCAGCTTAAGTACGGGACAGGGGGGAGCTTTCTTT.